This TCR beta chain was recovered during a study of blood T cell repertoires in COVID-19 (dated by TCRdb to 2019 to 2021). Regarding the study in general: Samples covering the acute and convalescent phases of COVID-19 were provided by collaborators in the United States, Italy and Spain. Subjects who had been exposed to COVID-19, were actively infected with it, or had recovered from it provided the deeply sampled blood TCRbeta repertoires that made up the dataset. A de-identified subject ID, COVID-19 status, age in years and sex were almost always included in the sample metadata. HLA class I and class II types, where available, came from metadata supplied by the sample provider rather than from assay-based typing. Samples were obtained from the ongoing ImmuneRACE study (first 160 participants) and from 950 to 1,500 subjects provided by 6 global collaborators. The repertoires were released in a freely available public database intended as a resource for research on the immune response to SARS-CoV-2. The prospective study material was composed of cDNA or gDNA derived from T cells, B-cell-depleted T cells, or PBMCs. General findings and caveats noted by the study authors: How much clinical and demographic metadata was included differed by source and by participant, and the metadata was provided uncurated.

The immunoSEQ Assay, a bias-controlled multiplex PCR, was used to amplify TCRbeta CDR3 regions from genomic DNA. In the paper's pipeline: The number of nucleated cells in each sample was estimated by amplification of reference gene primers within the assay. To quantify the absolute abundance of each unique TCRbeta CDR3 rearrangement, sequence reads were collapsed and filtered. For each sample, productive Simpson clonality was calculated as the square root of Simpson's diversity index across productive rearrangements. The clones in this table, taken by TCRdb from immuneACCESS, are in-frame only. Not every clone is retained; where verified, under half of the shortfall comes from an unresolved V gene, and the cause of the rest is unknown. Clone size and V and J calls were adopted from that table, with D and trimming inferred from the DNA. Across this sample there are about 33,000 clones, with approximately 81% seen only once. The ten largest clonotypes hold over 35% of the sample.

The CDR3 sequence holds 15 residues, the cysteine and phenylalanine included. Of all the DNA, just the CDR3 is kept, 45 bases in frame from base 1. Between the V and J ends, shortened by 5 bases and 4 bases respectively, the junction contains 17 bases. Per the germline V gene, MNHEY is the CDR1 and SVGAGI is the CDR2. Each collaborating institution followed its own protocols to collect whole blood in K2EDTA tubes. For TCRbeta analysis, collaborators shipped samples in one of three forms: frozen whole blood, isolated PBMCs, or DNA extracted from either of those sample types. There are a few counts of this clone. Its binding antigen is unknown. Qualities for individual bases were not recorded, and no much larger clone is one base off.

The sample taken for sequencing was peripheral blood. This sequence uses TRBV6-5 and TRBJ1-2; D gene: possibly TRBD1, on 5 matching bases. The source of this sequence is a man aged 80 or over with acute or convalescent COVID-19. In nucleotides, the sequence is TGTGCCAGCAGTCTCCGAGCAGGGCCTTCCTATGGCTACACCTTC. It specifies CASSLRAGPSYGYTF.